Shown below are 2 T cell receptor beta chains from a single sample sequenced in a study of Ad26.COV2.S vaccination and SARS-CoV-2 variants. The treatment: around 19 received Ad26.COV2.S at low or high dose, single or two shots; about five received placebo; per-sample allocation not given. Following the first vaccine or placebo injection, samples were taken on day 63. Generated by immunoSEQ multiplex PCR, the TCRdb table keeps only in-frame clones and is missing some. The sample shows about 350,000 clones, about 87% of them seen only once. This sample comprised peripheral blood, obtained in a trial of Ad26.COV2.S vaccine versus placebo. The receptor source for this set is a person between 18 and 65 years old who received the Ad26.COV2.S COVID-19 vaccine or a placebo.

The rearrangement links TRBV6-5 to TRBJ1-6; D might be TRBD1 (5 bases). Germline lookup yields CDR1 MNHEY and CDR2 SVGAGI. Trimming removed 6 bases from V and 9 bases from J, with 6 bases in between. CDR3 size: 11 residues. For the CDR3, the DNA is TGTGCCAGCAGGCAGGGTTCACCCCTCCACTTT. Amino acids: CASRQGSPLHF.

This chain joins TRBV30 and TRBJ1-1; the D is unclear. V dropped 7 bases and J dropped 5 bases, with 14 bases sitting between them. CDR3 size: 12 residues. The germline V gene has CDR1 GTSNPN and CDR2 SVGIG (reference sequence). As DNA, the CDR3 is TGTGCCTCGAAGAGGAGTTCGACTGAAGCTTTCTTT. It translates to CASKRSSTEAFF.